The entry that follows covers one T cell receptor (beta chain) sequence. The antigen it binds to is not known. Nothing much larger sits one base from this clone, and base qualities are not available. This specimen comes from a study of cytomegalovirus exposure and HLA in healthy donors (dated by TCRdb to 2015 to 2018). Regarding the complete study: According to an earlier analysis of 450 to 650 of the donors, about 180 million T cells yielded over 90 million unique TCR beta sequences and approximately 300 Gb of sequence data. An early release that covered some 630 HLA-typed donors contained 250 to 350 gigabases of sequencing data and 80 million or so unique TCR sequences. Of the approximately 370 genotyped donors, roughly 80% were placed in the genetic ancestry cluster associated with self-reported Caucasian donors. The aim of the study was to test whether cataloging public T cell receptors could identify signatures of past pathogen exposure. Using immunosequencing, the study profiled T cell repertoires from some 670 subjects and related those repertoires to cytomegalovirus serostatus. A separate validation cohort of about 110 different subjects was used in addition to the roughly 670-subject first cohort. To predict cytomegalovirus infection status, the study brought together high-throughput TCR immunosequencing, statistical association of individual TCRs with disease status, and machine learning. To study patterns of TCR occurrence, a later analysis re-analyzed previously published TCR beta repertoires from under 750 donors and added high-resolution HLA genotyping. Rather than using new phenotypic data, the later analysis identified candidate immune exposures from TCR beta sequences and from how often those sequences occurred across donors. An earlier analysis of approximately 640 of the donors applied high-throughput TCR beta sequencing to assess whether each TCR beta V gene segment acted as functional or pseudogenic. Alongside the repertoire data, information on donor age, sex, ethnicity and CMV serostatus was compiled. Genome-wide SNP genotypes for about 65% of the 666 donors were used in a later genetic analysis, which treated that subset as a discovery cohort. Every discovery cohort repertoire had been produced on one sequencing platform. HLA typing included class I and class II loci at four-digit resolution. Typing coverage differed by locus: A, B, C, DRB1 and DQB1 were typed in roughly 620-640 donors, DQA1 in approximately 520, DPA1 in some 600, and DPB1 in about 450. Four or five DR-DQ haplotypes were handled as single units for association and clustering, since linkage in the cohort was strong. Among some 410 genotyped donors of the cohort, an average of approximately 240,000 unique TCR beta nucleotide sequences was sequenced per donor, of which 15% to 20% were non-productive. What the authors observed across the whole study: The classifier was reported to diagnose cytomegalovirus status with high specificity and sensitivity in both the original and validation cohorts. The presence/absence analyses assumed that sequencing depth was roughly uniform across donors, and that assumption may not be true. Most TCR sequences were seen in very few donors, while some public TCRs were found in many individuals. When HLA alleles, especially DR and DQ, strongly co-occurred, attributing TCR associations to individual alleles was difficult. In this cohort, only TCR beta chains were sequenced, and detectable features were limited by the absence of alpha or paired-chain data. Linkage disequilibrium might explain the correlated functional status among segregating V segments, but an unknown experimental factor could not be ruled out. In a later analysis, around 17,000 TCR beta sequences were associated with specific HLA alleles at a false discovery rate of 0.05. Some IMGT-functional V segments, including TRBV6-2 and TRBV6-3, could not be told apart with the 87-base-pair reads, so those segments were excluded. The study listed 164 TCR beta chains as associated with cytomegalovirus. A further reported finding was that TCR beta sequences accurately predicted the HLA-A and HLA-B alleles for most subjects in the first cohort. In a later genetic analysis, fewer N-insertions in productive TCRs were reported among donors in an Asian-associated ancestry cluster than the roughly 700-donor mean. In a later analysis, several top co-occurrence clusters were reported to appear linked to parvovirus B19, influenza, CMV and Epstein-Barr virus. In vitro tests confirmed that a few of the cytomegalovirus-associated TCR beta chains recognize cytomegalovirus antigens. According to the authors, the approach could potentially be generalized to other disease states and immunological phenotypes. An earlier analysis of approximately 600 of the donors showed that most TCR beta V segments appeared in productive rearrangements either about 90% or about 30% of the time, which broadly matched IMGT annotations. A cluster of highly shared sequence variants was judged likely to represent a technical artifact of the sequencing pipeline. V-gene and J-gene trimming of TCR beta chains was associated with a missense DCLRE1C variant in a later genetic analysis, and the association was replicated in an independent cohort. Because counts were too low, roughly 18 rarely observed V segments, including chromosome 9 orphons, were left out of the earlier analysis of several hundred of the donors. Most CMV-associated TCR beta chains appeared to be HLA-restricted in a later analysis, and the HLA associations seemed to be driven largely by CMV exposure. The only immune exposure information available for the cohort was CMV serostatus. A later analysis found that TCR association rates varied across HLA loci, with DRB1 alleles showing the most associated TCRs and HLA-C alleles the fewest. A later analysis found that HLA-associated TCR beta chains were more clonally expanded and had lower generation probabilities than equally common non-associated chains. Because HLA typing was missing for some donors at each locus, association tests included only the typed subset.

According to the germline V gene, CDR1 reads SGHRS and CDR2 reads YFSETQ. The CDR3 covers 15 residues, taking in both the cysteine and the phenylalanine. The retained sequence is limited to the CDR3, 45 bases, with the frame set at the first base. Trimming costs V 0 bases and J 1 base, and their ends lie 11 bases apart. In total, just over 650 healthy bone marrow donors made up the cohort. At the time of sampling, every cohort member was nominally healthy, though immune exposures that went unrecorded were likely present. The donor tested CMV seronegative and was one of the 352 seronegative cohort members. Each donor provided a peripheral blood sample, and peripheral blood mononuclear cells were used for TCR beta sequencing. Genomic DNA was extracted from the blood cell samples with the Qiagen DNeasy Blood Extraction Kit. Libraries were prepared through the immunoSEQ multiplex PCR assay. A mixture of 60 forward primers for TCR Vbeta segments and 13 reverse primers for TCR Jbeta segments was used in the multiplex PCR. The CDR3 region of rearranged TCR beta genes was amplified from genomic DNA by a multiplex PCR assay. Amplified TCR beta libraries were sequenced as 87-base-pair reads on the Illumina HiSeq System. On the authors' methods: Across the 666 repertoires, a later analysis counted 80 million or so unique TCR beta chains, around 11 million of which were shared by at least two donors. Raw reads were error-corrected and collapsed into unique sequences with a nearest-neighbor algorithm that merged closely related sequences to remove PCR and sequencing errors. CDR3 sequences were aligned to IMGT reference sequences to assign V, D and J gene segments. For a sequence to be retained, a match of at least six nucleotides to both a V gene segment and a J gene segment was required. A rearrangement counted as productive if the CDR3 had no stop codons and remained in frame with V and J, and every other rearrangement counted as non-productive. Following IMGT convention, CDR3 was defined as the stretch from the second conserved V-encoded cysteine to the conserved J-encoded phenylalanine. The earlier analysis of about 530 of the donors excluded any sequence lacking an unambiguous match to a single V gene segment. In an earlier analysis of approximately 590 of the donors, a V segment was called functional when productive rearrangements were above 56.7%, and segregating when the standard deviation between donors exceeded 5%. A statistical classification framework was built to diagnose cytomegalovirus status from the catalog of TCR beta chain sequences. In a later analysis, V and J genes were assigned by comparing TCR nucleotide sequences against IMGT/GENE-DB human TR gene sequences. In a later analysis, CDR3 sequences and most-parsimonious VDJ recombination scenarios were assigned using the TCRdist pipeline. A later analysis defined each TCR beta chain by its CDR3 amino acid sequence plus V-gene family, and excluded reads lacking a unique V-gene family. As a way to deal with suspected cross-contamination and a sequencing artifact, a later analysis dropped roughly 600 nucleotide sequences that were highly shared and had low generation probability. In a later analysis, a clonal expansion index was calculated for each public chain from normalized within-repertoire ranks of inferred template counts. In a later analysis, generation probabilities were computed using a VDJ recombination model fitted to out-of-frame rearrangements, and the results were checked against IGoR. Hypergeometric tests were used in a later analysis to score TCR-TCR, TCR-HLA and TCR-CMV co-occurrence, with a repertoire-size bias correction applied to the TCR pairs. To estimate false discovery rates, a later analysis permuted the HLA or CMV assignments 20 times. In a later analysis, co-occurring TCRs were grouped using DBSCAN, with TCRdist sequence similarity added in when clustering inside HLA-allele-positive subsets. Co-occurrence clustering excluded repertoires with fewer than 30,000 or more than 120,000 public chains, plus five with anomalous nucleotide sharing. As stored in TCRdb, this immuneACCESS dataset retains in-frame rearrangements with V and J assigned. A fraction of the clones does not appear; measured against another copy, unresolved V genes explain less than half of the discrepancy, and the remainder lacks a known reason. V and J calls and clone size come straight from that table; D and trimming were deduced from the DNA. A total of approximately 210,000 clones appear in this sample, around 87% of them only once. Roughly 1.8% of the sample is in the top ten clones.

The sample taken for sequencing was PBMCs. The TCR sequence derives from a woman aged 18-35 years in good health and CMV-seronegative. This sequence uses TRBV5-1 and TRBJ2-7; no D gene call is confident. The CDR3 protein is CASSLEPASSYEQYF. The DNA sequence is given as TGCGCCAGCAGCTTGGAGCCAGCGTCATCCTACGAGCAGTACTTC.